Shown below are 30 T cell receptor beta chains from a single sample sequenced in a study of T cell responses to AZD1222 COVID-19 vaccine. Clones were read by immunoSEQ multiplex PCR, and TCRdb kept only the in-frame ones, dropping some. The table lists roughly 130,000 clones, roughly 92% of them singletons. The starting material was peripheral blood, obtained on day 0 of AZD1222 vaccination. The receptor set was obtained from an adult in good health.

The chain uses TRBV15 and TRBJ1-5; 7 nucleotides align to TRBD1. Germline CDR1 reads LNHNV; CDR2 reads YYDKDF (reference sequence). This CDR3 spans 16 amino acids. The trim removed 5 bases at V and 3 bases at J, leaving 10 bases unmatched. The CDR3 DNA reads TGTGCCACCAGCGGTCAGGGGGAGAATAACAATCAGCCCCAGCATTTT. Its protein product is CATSGQGENNNQPQHF.

The chain combines TRBV5-5 with TRBJ1-2, with a possible D match to TRBD1 (5 bases). The CDR3 covers 15 residues. V was clipped by 3 bases and J by 4 bases, with 16 bases between them. Germline V gene sequence: CDR1 SGHKS, CDR2 YYEKEE (reference sequence). The CDR3 loop is CASSSPDIAIYGYTF. CDR3 nucleotides: TGTGCCAGCAGCTCCCCGGACATTGCAATCTATGGCTACACCTTC.

The chain has TRBV6-6 and TRBJ2-7; weak D call: TRBD1 (6 bases). This CDR3 is built from 12 residues. The germline V and J ends were trimmed by 5 bases and 4 bases, with 9 bases remaining between them. Germline V gene data show CDR1 as MNHNY and CDR2 as SVGAGI (reference sequence). CDR3 sequence reads: CASSPRGYEQYV. The CDR3 coding sequence is TGTGCCAGCAGTCCCAGGGGTTACGAGCAGTACGTC.

The DNA of the CDR3 is TGCGCCAGCAGCTTGGTAAGGGGGACCTCCTACAATGAGCAGTTCTTC. Translation: CASSLVRGTSYNEQFF. This chain connects TRBV5-1 to TRBJ2-1; possible D gene TRBD1, 6 bases. CDR3 length equals 16 residues. Germline lookup yields CDR1 SGHRS and CDR2 YFSETQ. V gave up 0 bases and J gave up 0 bases, with 10 bases separating them.

J is TRBJ2-2 and V is TRBV3-1 (or the pseudogene TRBV3-2), with TRBD1 identical over 10 bases. The germline CDR1 and CDR2 sequences are LGHDT and YNNKEL (reference sequence). The ends lost 4 bases at V and 3 bases at J; junction bases unmatched: 5. CDR3 size: 16 residues. CDR3 in amino acids: CASSLQGTGDTGELFF. CDR3 in DNA: TGTGCCAGCAGCCTCCAGGGGACAGGGGACACCGGGGAGCTGTTTTTT.

This clone was counted between two and nine times. The chain has TRBV6-6 and TRBJ2-2; D not resolved. From germline, CDR1 is MNHNY and CDR2 SVGAGI (reference sequence). The CDR3 is made up of 14 amino acids. The V end lost 4 bases, the J end lost 2 bases, and 8 bases lay between the germline ends. CDR3 amino acids: CASSFAANTGELFF. CDR3 sequence (DNA): TGTGCCAGCAGTTTTGCGGCCAACACCGGGGAGCTGTTTTTT.

The count of this clone is one. The rearrangement uses TRBV6-4 and TRBJ2-1; 10 bases are shared with TRBD1. J was trimmed by 9 bases and V by 2 bases; bases with no gene match: 7. CDR1 is MRHNA and CDR2 is SNTAGT in the germline V gene. This CDR3 is 15 amino acids long. CDR3 DNA: TGTGCCAGCAGTGACGGGGGACAGGGGTTTGGTGAGCAGTTCTTC. Its translation is CASSDGGQGFGEQFF.

The rearrangement uses TRBV3-1 (or the pseudogene TRBV3-2) and TRBJ2-7, with 11 nucleotides matching TRBD2. The CDR3 has 15 amino acids. The V gene end was trimmed by 4 bases and the J gene end by 2 bases; junction bases not matched to a gene: 4. Germline assignment: CDR1 LGHDT and CDR2 YNNKEL (reference sequence). CDR3 DNA: TGTGCCAGCAGCCCGGGACTAGCGGACCCCTACGAGCAGTACTTC. Protein sequence: CASSPGLADPYEQYF.

V usage is TRBV2 and J usage is TRBJ1-5; D unclear. The J call may not be correct, given that the DNA end is closer to TRBJ2-3. The CDR3 extends over 14 amino acids. Germline V gene data show CDR1 as SNHLY and CDR2 as FYNNEI. This CDR3 is CATSRQAGRQPQYF. DNA of the CDR3: TGTGCCACCTCTCGGCAGGCCGGCAGGCAGCCCCAGTATTTT.

The V and J genes are TRBV4-1 and TRBJ1-6, with D tentatively TRBD1 (5 bases). The CDR3 is 16 amino acids. Trimming took off 4 bases at V and 10 bases at J, with 20 bases between the two ends. In germline, CDR1 is MGHRA, CDR2 YSYEKL. Written as DNA, the CDR3 is TGCGCCAGCAGCCGGGTCGGGACGTCTCTGGGGTCACCCCTCCACTTT. Translated: CASSRVGTSLGSPLHF.

The chain is built from TRBV9 and TRBJ2-2; tentatively, D is TRBD2 (5 bases). The CDR3 runs to 16 residues. The V end lost 0 bases, the J end lost 2 bases, and 11 bases lay between the germline ends. Germline CDR1 is SGDLS and CDR2 is YYNGEE. The CDR3 DNA reads as TGTGCCAGCAGCGTAGTGGCCGGGGAAAACACCGGGGAGCTGTTTTTT. The encoded protein is CASSVVAGENTGELFF.

The V and J genes are TRBV24-1 and TRBJ2-2, with 8 positions matching TRBD1. Trimming at V came to 4 bases and at J to 0 bases, leaving 6 bases not matched to a gene. CDR1 and CDR2 (germline): KGHDR, SFDVKD. The CDR3 sequence is 17 residues long. The DNA for the CDR3 is TGTGCCACCAGTGACTTGGGACAGGCGCCGAACACCGGGGAGCTGTTTTTT. Encoded protein: CATSDLGQAPNTGELFF.

The chain joins TRBV5-1 to TRBJ1-1, with a possible D match to TRBD1 (6 bases). CDR1 is SGHRS and CDR2 is YFSETQ in the germline V gene. Trimming stripped 3 bases from V and 3 bases from J, with 30 bases between. The CDR3 consists of 20 residues. DNA for the CDR3: TGCGCCAGCAGCTCCTGGGGGGTTGGGCAGGCAGGGGAGTGGGACACTGAAGCTTTCTTT. Translated: CASSSWGVGQAGEWDTEAFF.

This chain links TRBV6-5 with TRBJ1-2, with a weak D call TRBD1 (6 bases). Germline-derived CDR1 and CDR2 are MNHEY and SVGAGI. The CDR3 is 15 residues long. The V end lost 6 bases, the J end lost 4 bases, and 18 bases lay between the germline ends. The CDR3 spells CASSPTTGPSYGYTF. CDR3 DNA sequence: TGTGCCAGCAGCCCCACGACAGGACCTAGCTATGGCTACACCTTC.

DNA for the CDR3: TGTGCCTGGCGAAAGGGGGGCGGCTACACCTTC. Amino acid sequence: CAWRKGGGYTF. This rearrangement joins TRBV30 to TRBJ1-2; possible D gene TRBD1, 6 bases. Germline V gives CDR1 GTSNPN, CDR2 SVGIG (reference sequence). This CDR3 has 11 residues. Trimming took 5 bases from V and 8 from J, leaving 12 bases between them.

Here the CDR3 DNA reads TGTGCCACCAGTGATTTGGGACCGAGCTCCTACAATGAGCAGTTCTTC. Its protein product is CATSDLGPSSYNEQFF. The chain uses TRBV24-1 and TRBJ2-1; D gene uncertain. Trimming cost V 0 bases and J 0 bases, with 8 bases left between them. The germline CDR1 and CDR2 sequences are KGHDR and SFDVKD. The CDR3 extends over 16 amino acids.

The gene calls are TRBV30 and TRBJ1-1, with D unresolved. This CDR3 is 14 amino acids long. Between the trimmed V and J ends, which lost 1 base and 0 bases, there was a span of 9 bases. CDR1 and CDR2 (germline): GTSNPN, SVGIG (reference sequence). CDR3 region: CAWSAWGLNTEAFF. The CDR3 region has the DNA TGTGCCTGGAGTGCTTGGGGATTGAACACTGAAGCTTTCTTT. The whole variable domain, remainder taken from reference TRBV30 and TRBJ1-1, is SQTIHQWPATLVQPVGSPLSLECTVEGTSNPNLYWYRQAAGRGLQLLFYSVGIGQISSEVPQNLSASRPQDRQFILSSKKLLLSDSGFYLCAWSAWGLNTEAFFGQGTRLTVV.

The chain carries TRBV5-1 and TRBJ1-3; D gene ambiguous. CDR1 SGHRS and CDR2 YFSETQ come from the germline V gene. The CDR3 length is 16 residues. The V gene lost 0 bases and the J gene lost 0 bases, with 10 bases spanning the gap. This chain's CDR3 is CASSLESGNSGNTIYF. The CDR3 bases are TGCGCCAGCAGCTTGGAGTCAGGAAACTCTGGAAACACCATATATTTT.

This clone has more than one count but fewer than ten. The chain combines TRBV2 with TRBJ2-1; the D gene is possibly TRBD2 (6 bases). This CDR3 region has 19 residues. V lost 2 bases and J lost 0, with 20 bases in between. Germline CDR1 is SNHLY and CDR2 is FYNNEI. CDR3 in amino acids: CASSEKPRLVGSSYNEQFF. DNA for the CDR3: TGTGCCAGCAGTGAAAAACCCCGACTAGTGGGAAGCTCCTACAATGAGCAGTTCTTC. Full variable domain (outside the CDR3, taken from reference TRBV2 and TRBJ2-1): EPEVTQTPSHQVTQMGQEVILRCVPISNHLYFYWYRQILGQKVEFLVSFYNNEISEKSEIFDDQFSVERPDGSNFTLKIRSTKLEDSAMYFCASSEKPRLVGSSYNEQFFGPGTRLTVL.

The V call is TRBV7-2, the J call TRBJ1-2, with TRBD1 identical over 10 bases. CDR3 length equals 16 residues. J lost 2 bases, V lost 4 bases, and 7 bases had no gene match. Germline CDR1 is SGHTA and CDR2 is FQGNSA. As DNA, the CDR3 is TGTGCCAGCAGCTCTCCGGGACAGGGGTTGAACTATGGCTACACCTTC. Translation: CASSSPGQGLNYGYTF. The entire variable domain, with the rest obtained from reference TRBV7-2 and TRBJ1-2, is as follows: GAGVSQSPSNKVTEKGKDVELRCDPISGHTALYWYRQSLGQGLEFLIYFQGNSAPDKSGLPSDRFSAERTGGSVSTLTIQRTQQEDSAVYLCASSSPGQGLNYGYTFGSGTRLTVV.

There are a few counts of this clone. V and J are TRBV19 and TRBJ1-1; no firm D call. The CDR3 sequence is 14 residues long. V lost 4 bases, J lost 6 bases, and 15 bases lay in between. Looked up from germline, CDR1 is LNHDA and CDR2 is SQIVND (reference sequence). The CDR3 protein is CASSTSLGGPEAFF. The CDR3, as DNA: TGTGCCAGTAGTACCAGCTTAGGTGGGCCTGAAGCTTTCTTT.

This rearrangement joins TRBV7-2 to TRBJ2-1; 10 bases match TRBD2. CDR3 length: 17 residues. Per the germline V gene, CDR1 is SGHTA and CDR2 is FQGNSA. The V gene end was trimmed by 0 bases and the J gene end by 4 bases; junction bases not matched to a gene: 6. The CDR3 nucleotides read TGTGCCAGCAGCTTAGCCGGAGCGGGAGGGATTTACAATGAGCAGTTCTTC. Amino acids: CASSLAGAGGIYNEQFF.

The chain is built from TRBV19 and TRBJ1-1, with D possibly matching TRBD1 (6 bases). The ends were cut back, 5 bases at V and 1 base at J, with 11 bases in the middle. CDR1 is LNHDA and CDR2 is SQIVND in the germline V gene (reference sequence). The CDR3 is 14 amino acids. CDR3 loop: CASSVRGGNTEAFF. In DNA form, the CDR3 reads TGTGCCAGTAGTGTCAGGGGCGGGAACACTGAAGCTTTCTTT. Using reference TRBV19 and TRBJ1-1 for the parts outside the CDR3, the full variable domain is DGGITQSPKYLFRKEGQNVTLSCEQNLNHDAMYWYRQDPGQGLRLIYYSQIVNDFQKGDIAEGYSVSREKKESFPLTVTSAQKNPTAFYLCASSVRGGNTEAFFGQGTRLTVV.

J is TRBJ2-1 and V is TRBV7-8; TRBD2 matches 14 bases. The junction had 7 bases not matched to a gene; V was cut back by 3 bases and J by 0 bases. The CDR3 length is 19 residues. Germline assignment: CDR1 SGHVS and CDR2 FQNEAQ. The CDR3 is CASSLVGTSGGSSYNEQFF. For the CDR3, the DNA is TGTGCCAGCAGCTTGGTCGGGACTAGCGGGGGAAGCTCCTACAATGAGCAGTTCTTC.

The V and J genes are TRBV27 and TRBJ1-2; no clear D gene. Germline CDR1 MNHEY, CDR2 SMNVEV (reference sequence). The ends were cut back, 2 bases at V and 4 bases at J, with 8 bases in the middle. CDR3 length: 13 residues. CDR3 DNA sequence: TGTGCCAGCAGTTTAGGTGGTTCCTATGGCTACACCTTC. It encodes CASSLGGSYGYTF.

This chain connects TRBV5-1 to TRBJ1-2; D gene ambiguous. Trimming removed 4 bases from V and 7 bases from J, with 20 bases in between. Germline CDR1 reads SGHRS; CDR2 reads YFSETQ. CDR3 length: 15 amino acids. The CDR3 sequence: CASSPQVTTSFGYTF. CDR3 coding DNA: TGCGCCAGCAGCCCTCAAGTGACAACTTCTTTTGGCTACACCTTC.

The chain uses TRBV5-1 and TRBJ2-1; 9 positions match TRBD2. The CDR3 has 15 amino acids. Germline V lookup: CDR1 SGHRS, CDR2 YFSETQ. Trimming removed 1 base from V and 4 bases from J; junction bases left unmatched: 3. This CDR3 is CASSLRLAVYNEQFF. In DNA form, the CDR3 reads TGCGCCAGCAGCTTGCGACTAGCGGTATACAATGAGCAGTTCTTC.

The genes are TRBV19 and TRBJ2-1; 9 bases align to TRBD2. Germline values: CDR1 LNHDA, CDR2 SQIVND (reference sequence). The V segment lost 6 bases and the J segment 6 bases; nucleotides outside the gene matches: 27. This CDR3 is built from 21 residues. In DNA form, the CDR3 reads TGTGCCAGTAGCGCAAGACGTAAATTAGGGACTAGCAACATGGGGCTCAATGAGCAGTTCTTC. Amino acids: CASSARRKLGTSNMGLNEQFF. Variable domain in full (rest from reference TRBV19 and TRBJ2-1): DGGITQSPKYLFRKEGQNVTLSCEQNLNHDAMYWYRQDPGQGLRLIYYSQIVNDFQKGDIAEGYSVSREKKESFPLTVTSAQKNPTAFYLCASSARRKLGTSNMGLNEQFFGPGTRLTVL.

The chain has TRBV5-1 and TRBJ1-3, with 10 positions matching TRBD1. With 4 bases clipped from V and 14 bases from J, the junction kept 6 bases outside the gene matches. This CDR3 region has 12 residues. Looked up from germline, CDR1 is SGHRS and CDR2 is YFSETQ. DNA of the CDR3: TGCGCCAGCAGCCCGGGACAGGGGCGCTTATATTTT. Translated: CASSPGQGRLYF.

This chain joins TRBV5-1 and TRBJ1-1, with D possibly TRBD1 on 5 matching bases. Germline CDR1 SGHRS, CDR2 YFSETQ. The V gene lost 0 bases and the J gene lost 1 base, with 7 bases spanning the gap. The CDR3 has 14 amino acids. CDR3 amino acids: CASSLAGPNTEAFF. Here the CDR3 DNA reads TGCGCCAGCAGCTTGGCAGGGCCGAACACTGAAGCTTTCTTT.